This T cell receptor beta chain came from a study of blood T cell repertoires in COVID-19. Data came from immunoSEQ multiplex PCR; TCRdb stores just in-frame clones and leaves some out. The sample lists approximately 280,000 clones; 75% to 90% were seen once. The CDR3 covers 14 residues. Trimming removed 8 bases from V and 1 base from J; junction bases left unmatched: 4. Germline lookup yields CDR1 ENHRY and CDR2 SYGVKD. Sequencing was done on a sample of peripheral blood. The genes are TRBV10-3 and TRBJ2-2; 7 bases match TRBD2. This TCR was sampled from a woman in her 70s with acute or convalescent COVID-19. The CDR3 coding sequence is TGTGCCATCCGGGGGGAGCTGAACACCGGGGAGCTGTTTTTT. It yields the protein CAIRGELNTGELFF.